The clone carrying this T cell receptor beta chain was recorded a few times. The ends lost 2 bases at V and 3 bases at J; junction bases unmatched: 3. Germline V gene lookup returns CDR1 MNHEY and CDR2 SVGEGT. The CDR3 extends over 15 amino acids. TCRdb re-analysed the RACE reads in MiXCR, keeping a single row per CDR3 protein. The sample lists 90,000 or so distinct CDR3 sequences, approximately 10% occurring once. These data come from a study of human T cells and chemical hapten exposure. Noted time point: patch test 1, 2 weeks after DPC sensitization. Regarding treatment: therapeutic diphenylcyclopropenone sensitization with weekly scalp DPC.

J is TRBJ2-2 and V is TRBV6-2 or TRBV6-3; 7 bases are a match to TRBD1. This material consisted of whole blood, taken in connection with sensitization to the hapten diphenylcyclopropenone (DPC). This TCR came from a man aged 40-50 years with alopecia areata. Some clones in this sample may be carry-over from other donors' samples. The CDR3 loop reads CASSYRGQDTGELFF. CDR3 bases: TGTGCCAGCAGTTACAGGGGGCAGGACACCGGGGAGCTGTTTTTT.